Following are 27 T cell receptor beta chains from one sample sequenced in a study of T cells in localized non-small cell lung cancer. Repertoires were generated with immunoSEQ multiplex PCR, while TCRdb's copy carries only in-frame clones and drops some. The table shows tens of thousands of clones, with 88% occurring only once. Specimen: peripheral blood, collected before any cancer treatment. These TCRs come from an older female donor with stage I squamous cell lung carcinoma.

J is TRBJ2-7 and V is TRBV4-3; possibly TRBD1 or TRBD2 for D (5 bases each). CDR3 length: 15 residues. With 0 bases removed from V and 1 base from J, the gap between germline ends came to 10 bases. CDR1 and CDR2 from the germline V gene are LGHNA and YSLEER. The CDR3 here is CASSQDRDGSYEQYF. Written as DNA, the CDR3 is TGCGCCAGCAGCCAAGATCGGGACGGTTCCTACGAGCAGTACTTC.

The chain has TRBV6-5 and TRBJ1-2; D is uncertain. The CDR3 extends over 13 amino acids. V lost 10 bases and J 3 bases, leaving 15 bases between the germline ends. Germline V lookup: CDR1 MNHEY, CDR2 SVGAGI. For the CDR3, the DNA is TGTGCCACCTCCCTAGGACCGGACTATGGCTACACCTTC. Residues: CATSLGPDYGYTF.

V and J are TRBV19 and TRBJ2-1; tentatively, D is TRBD1 or TRBD2 (5 bases each). Trimming took off 6 bases at V and 7 bases at J, with 25 bases between the two ends. The germline CDR1 and CDR2 sequences are LNHDA and SQIVND (reference sequence). The CDR3 loop spans 17 amino acids. CDR3 loop: CASRPKASWGTQNEQFF. Written as DNA, the CDR3 is TGTGCCAGTAGACCCAAGGCGAGTTGGGGGACCCAAAATGAGCAGTTCTTC.

The chain uses TRBV30 and TRBJ1-1, with D possibly TRBD1 on 5 matching bases. The CDR3 length is 12 residues. Trimming removed 5 bases from V and 4 bases from J, with 11 bases in between. Germline V gives CDR1 GTSNPN, CDR2 SVGIG (reference sequence). The CDR3 sequence: CAWGAVATEAFF. The CDR3 DNA follows: TGTGCCTGGGGGGCGGTCGCCACTGAAGCTTTCTTT. Supplemented by reference TRBV30 and TRBJ1-1, the full variable domain reads SQTIHQWPATLVQPVGSPLSLECTVEGTSNPNLYWYRQAAGRGLQLLFYSVGIGQISSEVPQNLSASRPQDRQFILSSKKLLLSDSGFYLCAWGAVATEAFFGQGTRLTVV.

The chain employs TRBV6-5 and TRBJ1-1; no clear D gene. The CDR3 totals 14 residues. Germline values: CDR1 MNHEY, CDR2 SVGAGI. V was cut by 6 bases and J by 3 bases, with 14 bases left in between. The CDR3 coding sequence is TGTGCCAGCAGACGGCCGCCCGGGGACACTGAAGCTTTCTTT. Translation gives CASRRPPGDTEAFF.

The chain couples TRBV5-8 to TRBJ2-3, with TRBD2 identical over 8 bases. Germline assignment: CDR1 SGHTS and CDR2 YDEGEE. CDR3 length equals 17 residues. V gave up 0 bases and J gave up 0 bases; unmatched junction bases: 6. The CDR3 reads CASSLAATSGSTDTQYF. The CDR3 nucleotides are TGTGCCAGCAGCTTGGCAGCTACTAGCGGTAGCACAGATACGCAGTATTTT.

This sequence joins TRBV30 and TRBJ1-4, with D possibly being TRBD1 (5 bases). Germline V gives CDR1 GTSNPN, CDR2 SVGIG (reference sequence). The V end was cut by 0 bases, the J end by 8 bases, with 16 bases between. CDR3 length: 15 residues. CDR3: CAWSVLGGLEEKLFF. In DNA, the CDR3 is TGTGCCTGGAGTGTACTTGGGGGGTTGGAAGAAAAACTGTTTTTT. Full variable domain (remainder filled in from reference TRBV30 and TRBJ1-4): SQTIHQWPATLVQPVGSPLSLECTVEGTSNPNLYWYRQAAGRGLQLLFYSVGIGQISSEVPQNLSASRPQDRQFILSSKKLLLSDSGFYLCAWSVLGGLEEKLFFGSGTQLSVL.

The V call is TRBV11-2, the J call TRBJ2-3; possibly TRBD2 for D (6 bases). The germline CDR1 and CDR2 sequences are SGHAT and FQNNGV. The CDR3 totals 15 residues. With 5 bases removed from V and 4 bases from J, the gap between germline ends came to 16 bases. CDR3 residues: CASSIPPAGPDTQYF. The CDR3 coding sequence is TGTGCCAGCAGCATCCCGCCCGCGGGGCCAGATACGCAGTATTTT.

The chain combines TRBV4-2 with TRBJ2-2; 11 bases line up with TRBD2. The CDR3 loop spans 19 amino acids. CDR1 is LGHNA, CDR2 YNFKEQ, per germline. The trim removed 0 bases at V and 4 bases at J, leaving 10 bases unmatched. The CDR3 sequence is CASSQDRVTSGIFTGELFF. In DNA, the CDR3 is TGTGCCAGCAGCCAAGATCGGGTGACTAGCGGGATCTTCACCGGGGAGCTGTTTTTT.

The rearrangement links TRBV18 to TRBJ2-2, with 9 bases fitting TRBD2. The CDR3 spans 18 residues. The germline V gene encodes CDR1 KGHSH and CDR2 LQKENI. The V segment lost 6 bases and the J segment 5 bases; nucleotides outside the gene matches: 16. In nucleotides, the CDR3 is TGTGCCAGCTCCCGCGCGGGAGGGGGCGCCGTTTCGACCGGGGAGCTGTTTTTT. This translates into CASSRAGGGAVSTGELFF.

The chain employs TRBV5-5 and TRBJ2-3; the match to TRBD1 covers 7 bases. CDR3 size: 14 residues. V lost 4 bases and J lost 1; bases outside the gene matches: 3. The V gene's germline CDR1 is SGHKS and CDR2 YYEKEE (reference sequence). CDR3 sequence (DNA): TGTGCCAGCAGCCAGGGACAGCGCACAGATACGCAGTATTTT. Its protein product is CASSQGQRTDTQYF.

The CDR3 bases are TGCAGCGTGGCCGGGACGGAGAATCAGCCCCAGCATTTT. It specifies CSVAGTENQPQHF. This rearrangement joins TRBV29-1 to TRBJ1-5; weak D call: TRBD1 (5 bases). The length of the CDR3 is 13 residues. V was trimmed by 6 bases and J by 4 bases, leaving 13 bases between them. Germline loops: CDR1 SQVTM, CDR2 ANQGSEA.

V usage is TRBV6-6 and J usage is TRBJ2-5; the match to TRBD2 covers 9 bases. V dropped 6 bases and J dropped 5; count of bases not matched to a gene: 7. The CDR3 sequence is 14 residues long. Germline CDR1 reads MNHNY; CDR2 reads SVGAGI (reference sequence). The CDR3 nucleotides are TGTGCCAGCAGCTTTAGCGGGAGTAAGGAGACCCAGTACTTC. Translating it yields CASSFSGSKETQYF.

This clone has a single count. The same CDR3 also results from other DNA sequences found in this sample. The CDR3 nucleotides read TGCGCCAGCAGTGGGGAGGCGGCGCCCAATCAGCCCCAGCATTTT. Translation: CASSGEAAPNQPQHF. The chain links TRBV10-2 to TRBJ1-5; D not resolved. This CDR3 is built from 15 residues. The V end was cut by 4 bases, the J end by 3 bases, with 13 bases between. Germline CDR1 reads WSHSY; CDR2 reads SAAADI.

V gene TRBV27 combines with J gene TRBJ2-5, with D maybe TRBD1 (6 bases). The CDR3 runs to 15 residues. The ends were cut back, 5 bases at V and 0 bases at J, with 13 bases in the middle. The germline V gene encodes CDR1 MNHEY and CDR2 SMNVEV (reference sequence). The CDR3 protein is CASSPPDSYQETQYF. CDR3 bases: TGTGCCAGCAGTCCCCCGGACAGTTACCAAGAGACCCAGTACTTC.

The genes are TRBV5-8 and TRBJ2-3; 10 bases align to TRBD1. The ends lost 2 bases at V and 4 bases at J; junction bases unmatched: 1. This CDR3 region has 14 residues. Per germline, CDR1 SGHTS and CDR2 YDEGEE. This CDR3 reads CASSLGTGADTQYF. CDR3 DNA sequence: TGTGCCAGCAGCTTAGGGACAGGGGCAGATACGCAGTATTTT. Full variable domain (rest looked up from reference TRBV5-8 and TRBJ2-3): EAGVTQSPTHLIKTRGQQATLRCSPISGHTSVYWYQQALGLGLQFLLWYDEGEERNRGNFPPRFSGRQFPNYSSELNVNALELEDSALYLCASSLGTGADTQYFGPGTRLTVL.

The gene calls are TRBV4-3 and TRBJ2-7, with D possibly matching TRBD1 (5 bases). The germline V gene has CDR1 LGHNA and CDR2 YSLEER. The V gene lost 0 bases and the J gene lost 1 base, with 10 bases spanning the gap. The CDR3 loop spans 15 amino acids. CDR3 nucleotides: TGCGCCAGCAGCCAAGATGGGGCAGGGTCCTACGAGCAGTACTTC. Translating gives CASSQDGAGSYEQYF.

J is TRBJ2-3 and V is TRBV2; D perhaps matches TRBD1 (5 bases). V lost 4 bases and J 2 bases, leaving 7 bases between the germline ends. Germline V CDR1 and CDR2: SNHLY, FYNNEI. The CDR3 sequence is 13 residues long. CDR3: CASSGQLTDTQYF. CDR3 coding DNA: TGTGCCAGCAGTGGACAGCTCACAGATACGCAGTATTTT.

The chain uses TRBV7-2 and TRBJ2-1; 8 nucleotides line up with TRBD2. Trimming removed 3 bases from V and 2 bases from J; junction bases left unmatched: 12. CDR3 length: 18 residues. In germline, CDR1 is SGHTA, CDR2 FQGNSA. The CDR3 nucleotides are TGTGCCAGCAGCTTCTATCTAGCGGGCCTACGACCCTACAATGAGCAGTTCTTC. Translating it yields CASSFYLAGLRPYNEQFF.

The chain recombines TRBV7-8 with TRBJ2-1; D could derive from TRBD1 or TRBD2 (5 bases each). Germline values: CDR1 SGHVS, CDR2 FQNEAQ. The CDR3 is 14 amino acids. Between the trimmed V and J ends, which lost 5 bases and 9 bases, there was a span of 17 bases. DNA for the CDR3: TGTGCCAGCAGCGGTGTGGGGACCGTCGGTGAGCAGTTCTTC. Translation: CASSGVGTVGEQFF.

The V gene is TRBV27, the J gene TRBJ1-2, with D unclear. V was trimmed by 0 bases and J by 5 bases, leaving 7 bases between them. Per germline, CDR1 MNHEY and CDR2 SMNVEV (reference sequence). This CDR3 comprises 13 residues. CDR3 bases: TGTGCCAGCAGTTTATCGGGCCAGTATGGCTACACCTTC. Translated: CASSLSGQYGYTF.

CDR3 in amino acids: CATSPTGLVARRVTGELFF. The CDR3 DNA reads TGTGCCACCTCACCTACTGGGCTAGTCGCCCGCCGCGTCACCGGGGAGCTGTTTTTT. The rearrangement links TRBV19 to TRBJ2-2, with D unresolved. Germline CDR1 and CDR2: LNHDA and SQIVND (reference sequence). The CDR3 sequence is 19 residues long. Trimming stripped 10 bases from V and 4 bases from J, with 31 bases between.

CDR3 sequence reads: CASKRTANYGYTF. CDR3 bases: TGTGCCAGCAAGAGAACGGCTAACTATGGCTACACCTTC. This sequence joins TRBV27 and TRBJ1-2; D unresolved. Trimming took 7 bases from V and 0 from J, leaving 9 bases between them. The CDR3 spans 13 residues. Germline-derived CDR1 and CDR2 are MNHEY and SMNVEV (reference sequence).

This clone appeared a single time. The chain couples TRBV14 to TRBJ2-1; D gene unclear. This CDR3 comprises 16 residues. The V and J ends lost 4 bases and 2 bases respectively, with 15 bases between them. Germline-derived CDR1 and CDR2 are SGHDN and FVKESK. CDR3 in amino acids: CASSPRPQMPYNEQFF. For the CDR3, the DNA is TGTGCCAGCAGCCCAAGACCTCAGATGCCCTACAATGAGCAGTTCTTC.

The chain links TRBV2 to TRBJ2-1; 7 positions agree with TRBD2. The germline gives CDR1 SNHLY, CDR2 FYNNEI. CDR3 size: 16 residues. V lost 4 bases and J lost 0; bases outside the gene matches: 6. CDR3: CASSGGGGHSYNEQFF. CDR3 sequence (DNA): TGTGCCAGCAGTGGAGGCGGGGGTCACTCCTACAATGAGCAGTTCTTC.

The V gene is TRBV4-3, the J gene TRBJ1-3; D uncertain. Trimming removed 1 base at V and 0 bases at J, with 10 bases between. Germline CDR1 is LGHNA and CDR2 is YSLEER. The CDR3 spans 16 residues. The CDR3: CASSQGTSHSGNTIYF. The CDR3 DNA sequence: TGCGCCAGCAGCCAAGGTACAAGCCACTCTGGAAACACCATATATTTT.

The V gene is TRBV7-3, the J gene TRBJ2-6, with unresolved D. V lost 6 bases and J lost 2, with 17 bases in between. Germline assignment: CDR1 SGHTA and CDR2 FQGTGA. This CDR3 contains 17 residues. In DNA, the CDR3 is TGTGCCAGCAGGCAAATAGGTGTGGCCCCTGGGGCCAACGTCCTGACTTTC. Its translation: CASRQIGVAPGANVLTF.